The T cell receptor beta chain described here comes from a study of shared clonotypes between healthy human individuals. Regarding the study as a whole: Non-shared clonotypes showed lower generation probabilities than clonotypes common to all four donors.

Comment on this clone: Its antigen is unidentified.

Between the trimmed V and J ends, which lost 0 bases and 7 bases, there was a span of 19 bases. Germline V CDR1 and CDR2: SEHNR, FQNEAQ (reference sequence). The CDR3 covers 16 residues. Researchers ran the assay at a deep level. Template for every sorted-subset replicate PCR totaled 150 to 250 ng DNA, roughly 30,000 T cell genomes. The table came from immunoSEQ multiplex PCR; TCRdb's copy has only in-frame clones and leaves some out. The sample yields 1.4 million or so clones, around 98.5% seen once. A CD45RA+ naive subset and a CD45RA-negative memory subset were split from CD4+ cells. J is TRBJ2-7 and V is TRBV7-9; D not resolved. This TCR was sampled from a man aged 25 to 45 in good health. Source material: naive CD4+ T cells sorted from blood. Subset meaning: CD45RA+ positively selected. CDR3 nucleotide sequence: TGTGCCAGCAGCTTAGCGCTGCCAACACACTCCGGAGAGCAGTACTTC. Protein sequence: CASSLALPTHSGEQYF. Variable domain in full (rest from reference TRBV7-9 and TRBJ2-7): DTGVSQNPRHKITKRGQNVTFRCDPISEHNRLYWYRQTLGQGPEFLTYFQNEAQLEKSRLLSDRFSAERPKGSFSTLEIQRTEQGDSAMYLCASSLALPTHSGEQYFGPGTRLTVT.